The 16 T cell receptor beta chains below all came from one sample that was sequenced in a study of blood T cell repertoires in COVID-19. Produced via immunoSEQ multiplex PCR; TCRdb's table is partial and in-frame only. The sample gives roughly 46,000 clones, about 85% of which show up once; around 3.1% is in the top ten. The sample was PBMCs or T cells enriched from blood (not recorded which). The receptors originated from a woman in her forties or fifties who had recovered from COVID-19.

This clone has only one observation. The J gene is TRBJ1-4, the V gene TRBV2; perhaps TRBD1 as D (5 bases). Per the germline V gene, CDR1 is SNHLY and CDR2 is FYNNEI. CDR3 size: 13 residues. Trimming pared 6 bases from V and 5 bases from J, leaving 10 bases between. The CDR3 DNA reads as TGTGCCAGCAGGGACCGGGGGAATGAAAAACTGTTTTTT. Translated, it gives CASRDRGNEKLFF.

The V and J genes are TRBV28 and TRBJ1-3, with a possible D match to TRBD1 (5 bases). The germline V and J ends were trimmed by 5 bases and 5 bases, with 10 bases remaining between them. Germline V gene sequence: CDR1 MDHEN, CDR2 SYDVKM. The CDR3 covers 13 residues. The chain's CDR3 is CASSAGGRNTIYF. Here the CDR3 DNA reads TGTGCCAGCAGTGCCGGGGGGAGAAACACCATATATTTT.

The V call is TRBV6-5, the J call TRBJ1-2; 9 bases match TRBD1. Germline V gives CDR1 MNHEY, CDR2 SVGAGI. Losses at the gene ends were 6 bases for V and 11 bases for J; bases not matched to a gene: 10. The CDR3 length is 13 residues. CDR3 DNA sequence: TGTGCCAGCAGAGCCGGGACAGGGACCAGTTACACCTTC. Encoded protein: CASRAGTGTSYTF.

The chain uses TRBV18 and TRBJ2-7; 9 bases agree with TRBD1. This CDR3 spans 15 amino acids. Germline CDR1 and CDR2: KGHSH and LQKENI. Germline trimming cut 9 bases from V and 1 base from J; bases unmatched to any gene: 10. The CDR3 sequence is CASSTGQGTSYEQYF. The CDR3 DNA reads TGTGCCAGTTCTACTGGACAGGGGACTTCCTACGAGCAGTACTTC.

The gene calls are TRBV19 and TRBJ2-7; 7 bases are shared with TRBD1. CDR3 size: 16 residues. Trimming removed 3 bases from V and 3 bases from J; junction bases left unmatched: 11. Looked up from germline, CDR1 is LNHDA and CDR2 is SQIVND (reference sequence). In DNA form, the CDR3 reads TGTGCCAGTAGTATCTCTGCAGGGGGAAGGGGCTACGAGCAGTACTTC. This sequence encodes CASSISAGGRGYEQYF.

V gene TRBV7-3 combines with J gene TRBJ2-2; 9 nucleotides align to TRBD1. Germline V CDR1 and CDR2: SGHTA, FQGTGA. J gave up 3 bases and V 3 bases, and 2 bases lay outside the gene matches. The CDR3 loop spans 15 amino acids. CDR3 sequence: CASSFGQGYTGELFF. CDR3 coding DNA: TGTGCCAGCAGCTTTGGACAGGGGTACACCGGGGAGCTGTTTTTT.

The chain uses TRBV27 and TRBJ1-5, with D unresolved. From germline, CDR1 is MNHEY and CDR2 SMNVEV (reference sequence). V was trimmed by 3 bases and J by 5 bases, leaving 11 bases between them. This CDR3 has 14 residues. The CDR3 coding sequence is TGTGCCAGCAGTTTTACCCCCTATGATCAGCCCCAGCATTTT. It codes for CASSFTPYDQPQHF.

The chain carries TRBV15 and TRBJ1-6; D gene unclear. Germline lookup yields CDR1 LNHNV and CDR2 YYDKDF (reference sequence). CDR3 size: 17 residues. V shed 3 bases and J shed 0 bases, with 12 bases lying between them. The CDR3 is CATSSSIGRSYNSPLHF. CDR3 in DNA: TGTGCCACCAGCAGTTCCATTGGGCGCTCCTATAATTCACCCCTCCACTTT.

This chain links TRBV11-2 with TRBJ2-5; 7 positions agree with TRBD2. CDR3 length: 14 amino acids. The ends lost 7 bases at V and 2 bases at J; junction bases unmatched: 7. Germline CDR1 SGHAT, CDR2 FQNNGV. The CDR3 sequence: CASMPTSAQETQYF. CDR3 sequence (DNA): TGTGCCAGCATGCCCACTAGCGCTCAAGAGACCCAGTACTTC. Looking up the rest from reference TRBV11-2 and TRBJ2-5 gives the full variable domain: EAGVAQSPRYKIIEKRQSVAFWCNPISGHATLYWYQQILGQGPKLLIQFQNNGVVDDSQLPKDRFSAERLKGVDSTLKIQPAKLEDSAVYLCASMPTSAQETQYFGPGTRLLVL.

Only one count was recorded for this clone. This chain uses TRBV7-8 with TRBJ1-2; the match to TRBD1 covers 8 bases. The germline V gene has CDR1 SGHVS and CDR2 FQNEAQ. CDR3 size: 17 residues. V shed 2 bases and J 5 bases; nucleotides not matched to a gene: 13. CDR3 residues: CASSLYGTGRALYGYTF. Here the CDR3 DNA reads TGTGCCAGCAGCTTATATGGGACAGGACGTGCCTTGTATGGCTACACCTTC.

This clone was observed once. The V gene is TRBV2, the J gene TRBJ2-3; the match to TRBD1 covers 10 bases. The germline CDR1 and CDR2 sequences are SNHLY and FYNNEI. This CDR3 contains 15 residues. The junction had 4 bases not matched to a gene; V was cut back by 2 bases and J by 5 bases. CDR3 residues: CASSEWGQGLDTQYF. The CDR3 DNA sequence: TGTGCCAGCAGTGAATGGGGACAGGGGTTAGATACGCAGTATTTT.

This clone was detected only once. V usage is TRBV7-9 and J usage is TRBJ1-6, with D hard to call. Germline lookup yields CDR1 SEHNR and CDR2 FQNEAQ (reference sequence). The CDR3 is made up of 16 amino acids. V was cut by 1 base and J by 6 bases, with 13 bases left in between. The CDR3 loop is CASSLGSAGRNSPLHF. The CDR3 DNA reads TGTGCCAGCAGCTTAGGTTCGGCAGGCCGTAATTCACCCCTCCACTTT.

This chain connects TRBV5-1 to TRBJ2-7; 8 bases fit TRBD1. The CDR3 spans 14 residues. CDR1 and CDR2 from the germline V gene are SGHRS and YFSETQ. Losses at the gene ends were 4 bases for V and 2 bases for J; bases not matched to a gene: 5. In DNA form, the CDR3 reads TGCGCCAGCAGCCCGGACAGGGTACCCTACGAGCAGTACTTC. The encoded protein is CASSPDRVPYEQYF.

This chain uses TRBV9 with TRBJ2-3; 7 nucleotides match TRBD1. Germline trimming cut 3 bases from V and 0 bases from J; bases unmatched to any gene: 4. The CDR3 is 15 residues long. The germline gives CDR1 SGDLS, CDR2 YYNGEE. This CDR3 is CASSERQGSTDTQYF. The CDR3 nucleotides read TGTGCCAGCAGCGAGCGACAGGGCAGCACAGATACGCAGTATTTT. The full variable domain, its missing parts supplied by reference TRBV9 and TRBJ2-3, is DSGVTQTPKHLITATGQRVTLRCSPRSGDLSVYWYQQSLDQGLQFLIQYYNGEERAKGNILERFSAQQFPDLHSELNLSSLELGDSALYFCASSERQGSTDTQYFGPGTRLTVL.

The chain couples TRBV19 to TRBJ1-1; 7 bases fit TRBD1. This CDR3 comprises 15 residues. Germline V gene sequence: CDR1 LNHDA, CDR2 SQIVND (reference sequence). The ends lost 4 bases at V and 0 bases at J; junction bases unmatched: 5. The CDR3 DNA reads TGTGCCAGTAGTACCATGGGACAGCTGAACACTGAAGCTTTCTTT. It encodes CASSTMGQLNTEAFF. The variable domain in full, with the rest retrieved from reference TRBV19 and TRBJ1-1, is DGGITQSPKYLFRKEGQNVTLSCEQNLNHDAMYWYRQDPGQGLRLIYYSQIVNDFQKGDIAEGYSVSREKKESFPLTVTSAQKNPTAFYLCASSTMGQLNTEAFFGQGTRLTVV.

This clone showed up just once. The chain uses TRBV5-1 and TRBJ2-7; 7 bases fit TRBD1. CDR1 SGHRS and CDR2 YFSETQ come from the germline V gene. CDR3 length: 13 residues. V shed 2 bases, J shed 5 bases, and the junction held 4 bases outside the gene matches. CDR3 sequence: CASSFGQVNEQYF. The CDR3 DNA reads as TGCGCCAGCAGCTTCGGACAGGTAAACGAGCAGTACTTC.